This TCR beta chain emerged from a study of monozygotic twins with cystic fibrosis. Notes on the study in general: Nucleotide-identical clonotype sharing was significantly higher within monozygotic CF twin pairs than between unrelated CF individuals. Median Simpson clonality of 0.0095 suggested naive T cells predominated. Co-twins had the most similar V usage for 13 of 16 pairs, J for 8.

Clones were read by immunoSEQ multiplex PCR, and TCRdb kept only the in-frame ones, dropping some. This table has 30,000 to 35,000 clones, more than 55% appearing once. Germline V gene lookup returns CDR1 SGHNT and CDR2 YYREEE (reference sequence). The CDR3 spans 15 residues. The J segment lost 0 bases and the V segment lost 4 bases, leaving 7 bases of the junction unmatched. As concerns this clone: What it binds is unknown.

Sequencing was carried out using blood. The clonotype comes from a girl aged 5 to 17 with cystic fibrosis. The chain joins TRBV5-4 to TRBJ2-7; 7 nucleotides align to TRBD1. The CDR3 DNA reads TGTGCCAGCAGCGGACAGGACGGTCGCTCCTACGAGCAGTACGTC. Amino acid sequence: CASSGQDGRSYEQYV.